Presented here are 26 T cell receptor beta chains from one specimen sequenced in a study of cytomegalovirus exposure and HLA in healthy donors. PCR used 60 Vbeta primers and 13 Jbeta primers. Assay used: immunoSEQ multiplex PCR; TCRdb lists only in-frame clones, some missing. The sample lists some 85,000 clones, under 85% occurring once. Input material: PBMCs. Receptors were obtained from a male donor in good health and CMV-seronegative.

V usage is TRBV6-1 and J usage is TRBJ2-5; D is undetermined. Trimming pared 6 bases from V and 5 bases from J, leaving 19 bases between. The CDR3 consists of 15 residues. Germline V gene lookup returns CDR1 MNHNS and CDR2 SASEGT. As DNA, the CDR3 is TGTGCCAGCAGACCACCCTCGTTCGTTCGGGAGACCCAGTACTTC. Amino acids: CASRPPSFVRETQYF.

V is TRBV10-3 and J is TRBJ2-7; no firm D call. The CDR3 is made up of 12 amino acids. The germline gives CDR1 ENHRY, CDR2 SYGVKD. Trimming shortened V by 6 bases and J by 0 bases, and 6 bases separated the two germline ends. The CDR3 nucleotides read TGTGCCATCAGGAACAGCTCCTACGAGCAGTACTTC. It encodes CAIRNSSYEQYF.

In its sample, this clone was seen a few times. One end of the junction does not line up with germline, which may come from a read error. V usage is TRBV10-3 and J usage is TRBJ1-2, with 7 bases that match TRBD1. CDR1 is ENHRY and CDR2 is SYGVKD in the germline V gene. CDR3 length: 15 residues. The CDR3 DNA is TGTGCCAGCAGTTACGGACAGGAAGGGCTTGATGGCTACACCTTC. It translates to CASSYGQEGLDGYTF.

This clone appeared a few times. This chain uses TRBV5-1 with TRBJ2-5, with D maybe TRBD2 (7 bases). The V end was cut by 1 base, the J end by 1 base, with 14 bases between. Germline lookup yields CDR1 SGHRS and CDR2 YFSETQ. The CDR3 loop spans 16 amino acids. The CDR3 nucleotides read TGCGCCAGCAGCTTGACGGGGGGCCTGGGCCAAGAGACCCAGTACTTC. This sequence encodes CASSLTGGLGQETQYF.

The chain couples TRBV19 to TRBJ1-3, with TRBD1 matching 8 bases. The CDR3 consists of 19 residues. The J segment lost 0 bases and the V segment lost 6 bases, leaving 16 bases of the junction unmatched. CDR1 is LNHDA and CDR2 is SQIVND in the germline V gene (reference sequence). In nucleotides, the CDR3 is TGTGCCAGTAGAAGACAGGGGTCTCCTTTAAAATTCTCTGGAAACACCATATATTTT. Protein: CASRRQGSPLKFSGNTIYF.

This chain joins TRBV10-3 and TRBJ2-5; possibly TRBD2 for D (5 bases). Germline values: CDR1 ENHRY, CDR2 SYGVKD. Trimming took off 3 bases at V and 3 bases at J, with 11 bases between the two ends. The CDR3 consists of 14 residues. CDR3 bases: TGTGCCATCAGTGATGGGAGTCGGGAAGAGACCCAGTACTTC. This sequence encodes CAISDGSREETQYF.

A few counts support this clone. The rearrangement uses TRBV30 and TRBJ1-2, with D tentatively TRBD1 (5 bases). Trimming removed 3 bases at V and 2 bases at J, with 10 bases between. Germline CDR1 and CDR2: GTSNPN and SVGIG (reference sequence). The CDR3 covers 13 residues. The CDR3 sequence: CAWRDRQNYGYTF. DNA of the CDR3: TGTGCCTGGAGAGACAGACAGAACTATGGCTACACCTTC. The whole variable domain, filled in from reference TRBV30 and TRBJ1-2, reads SQTIHQWPATLVQPVGSPLSLECTVEGTSNPNLYWYRQAAGRGLQLLFYSVGIGQISSEVPQNLSASRPQDRQFILSSKKLLLSDSGFYLCAWRDRQNYGYTFGSGTRLTVV.

The V call is TRBV30, the J call TRBJ1-2; 11 bases are a match to TRBD1. Germline V gene sequence: CDR1 GTSNPN, CDR2 SVGIG (reference sequence). Unmatched junction bases numbered 5, after V lost 2 bases and J lost 3 bases. This CDR3 is built from 15 residues. CDR3 bases: TGTGCCTGGAGTCGGACAGGGGGCGTTTACTATGGCTACACCTTC. Translation gives CAWSRTGGVYYGYTF.

This chain joins TRBV9 and TRBJ1-3; no firm D call. Looked up from germline, CDR1 is SGDLS and CDR2 is YYNGEE. V was pared by 3 bases and J by 2 bases, with 12 bases between. This CDR3 region has 15 residues. CDR3 coding DNA: TGTGCCAGCAGCGCCTCCCCCGGGGCTGGAAACACCATATATTTT. Its translation: CASSASPGAGNTIYF.

This chain connects TRBV9 to TRBJ1-6; D is possibly TRBD1 (5 bases). This CDR3 comprises 14 residues. From germline, CDR1 is SGDLS and CDR2 YYNGEE. Deletions cut 3 bases from V and 7 bases from J, with 11 bases between. CDR3 region: CASSAQGGNSPLHF. In DNA, the CDR3 is TGTGCCAGCAGCGCTCAGGGTGGGAATTCACCCCTCCACTTT.

V usage is TRBV28 and J usage is TRBJ1-6; TRBD1 matches at 8 bases. CDR3 length: 15 residues. Per germline, CDR1 MDHEN and CDR2 SYDVKM. The trim removed 3 bases at V and 8 bases at J, leaving 6 bases unmatched. The CDR3 nucleotides read TGTGCCAGCAGTTTTCCCCTGACAGGGGATTCACCCCTCCACTTT. Translating it yields CASSFPLTGDSPLHF.

The chain combines TRBV7-2 with TRBJ2-1; 7 bases are shared with TRBD1. This CDR3 is 15 amino acids long. Losses at the gene ends were 6 bases for V and 0 bases for J; bases not matched to a gene: 5. Germline V lookup: CDR1 SGHTA, CDR2 FQGNSA. The CDR3 reads CASSPDRDSYNEQFF. The CDR3, as DNA: TGTGCCAGCAGTCCCGACAGGGACTCCTACAATGAGCAGTTCTTC.

The genes are TRBV10-1 and TRBJ2-7; unclear D gene. Germline CDR1 is WNHNN and CDR2 is SYGVQD (reference sequence). V shed 3 bases and J shed 0 bases, with 15 bases lying between them. The CDR3 loop spans 16 amino acids. CDR3 in DNA: TGCGCCAGCAGTGAAGGAGTCCTCCCCAGCTCCTACGAGCAGTACTTC. Its translation: CASSEGVLPSSYEQYF.

This clone was picked up a small number of times. The chain joins TRBV5-1 to TRBJ2-1; 11 positions agree with TRBD2. Germline trimming cut 3 bases from V and 3 bases from J; bases unmatched to any gene: 14. Germline CDR1 is SGHRS and CDR2 is YFSETQ. This CDR3 comprises 19 residues. The CDR3 region is CASSSAMASGGTLYNEQFF. CDR3 DNA: TGCGCCAGCAGCTCCGCGATGGCTAGCGGGGGGACACTCTACAATGAGCAGTTCTTC.

The V gene is TRBV28, the J gene TRBJ1-2, with TRBD1 as a possible D gene (6 bases). Per the germline V gene, CDR1 is MDHEN and CDR2 is SYDVKM. There are 12 residues in the CDR3. Trimming pared 8 bases from V and 4 bases from J, leaving 11 bases between. Written as DNA, the CDR3 is TGTGCCAGCTTCACAGGGACCTATGGCTACACCTTC. The encoded protein is CASFTGTYGYTF.

The chain combines TRBV28 with TRBJ2-5; D possibly corresponds to TRBD1 (6 bases). The J call is uncertain, as TRBJ2-7 better fits the DNA end. The CDR3 is made up of 14 amino acids. From germline, CDR1 is MDHEN and CDR2 SYDVKM. CDR3 residues: CASSLALDSYEQYF. CDR3 bases: TGTGCCAGCAGTTTAGCCCTGGACAGCTACGAGCAGTACTTC.

This chain links TRBV19 with TRBJ2-3; D possibly corresponds to TRBD2 (5 bases). CDR3 length: 15 amino acids. V was cut by 4 bases and J by 1 base, with 12 bases left in between. CDR1 is LNHDA, CDR2 SQIVND, per germline (reference sequence). This chain's CDR3 is CASSSRGTGTDTQYF. As DNA, the CDR3 is TGTGCCAGTAGTAGCCGGGGTACGGGCACAGATACGCAGTATTTT. The full variable domain, rest sourced from reference TRBV19 and TRBJ2-3, is DGGITQSPKYLFRKEGQNVTLSCEQNLNHDAMYWYRQDPGQGLRLIYYSQIVNDFQKGDIAEGYSVSREKKESFPLTVTSAQKNPTAFYLCASSSRGTGTDTQYFGPGTRLTVL.

The chain links TRBV27 to TRBJ2-2; 11 bases fit TRBD2. This CDR3 has 16 amino acids. The germline gives CDR1 MNHEY, CDR2 SMNVEV (reference sequence). Unmatched junction bases numbered 3, after V lost 5 bases and J lost 1 base. This chain's CDR3 is CASSIGTSGNTGELFF. CDR3 DNA: TGTGCCAGCAGTATCGGGACTAGCGGGAACACCGGGGAGCTGTTTTTT.

The chain couples TRBV6-5 to TRBJ1-1, with D possibly being TRBD1 (5 bases). Deletions cut 4 bases from V and 7 bases from J, with 7 bases between. CDR3 length: 11 residues. Germline assignment: CDR1 MNHEY and CDR2 SVGAGI. The CDR3 is CASSLGVEAFF. CDR3 nucleotide sequence: TGTGCCAGCAGTTTAGGGGTTGAAGCTTTCTTT.

The genes are TRBV12-5 and TRBJ2-1, with TRBD1 as a possible D gene (6 bases). Germline V CDR1 and CDR2: LGHNT, FRNRAP. With 1 base removed from V and 0 bases from J, the gap between germline ends came to 19 bases. CDR3 length: 19 residues. The CDR3 is CASGLELEDRGNSYNEQFF. For the CDR3, the DNA is TGTGCTAGTGGTTTGGAACTAGAAGATAGGGGGAACTCCTACAATGAGCAGTTCTTC.

The chain combines TRBV7-9 with TRBJ2-2; 7 bases align to TRBD1. There are 19 residues in the CDR3. CDR1 and CDR2 from the germline V gene are SEHNR and FQNEAQ (reference sequence). With V trimmed by 6 bases and J by 3 bases, 19 bases remained unmatched. The CDR3 sequence: CASRTLSLTGKGYTGELFF. DNA of the CDR3: TGTGCCAGCAGGACCCTTTCTCTGACAGGGAAAGGCTACACCGGGGAGCTGTTTTTT.

The chain joins TRBV30 to TRBJ1-1, with TRBD1 matching 12 bases. Germline CDR1 reads GTSNPN; CDR2 reads SVGIG (reference sequence). The CDR3 has 17 amino acids. V shed 2 bases and J 2 bases; nucleotides not matched to a gene: 9. CDR3 region: CAWSSGTGGEQNTEAFF. The CDR3 DNA reads as TGTGCCTGGAGTTCCGGGACAGGGGGCGAACAAAACACTGAAGCTTTCTTT. The whole variable domain, filled in from reference TRBV30 and TRBJ1-1, reads SQTIHQWPATLVQPVGSPLSLECTVEGTSNPNLYWYRQAAGRGLQLLFYSVGIGQISSEVPQNLSASRPQDRQFILSSKKLLLSDSGFYLCAWSSGTGGEQNTEAFFGQGTRLTVV.

The chain is built from TRBV5-4 and TRBJ1-2; D is perhaps TRBD1 (5 bases). CDR1 SGHNT and CDR2 YYREEE come from the germline V gene (reference sequence). Trimming left V 4 bases short and J 8 bases short, with 21 bases between. This CDR3 comprises 15 residues. CDR3 loop: CASSPWMGRDMGYTF. CDR3 coding DNA: TGTGCCAGCAGCCCTTGGATGGGGCGGGATATGGGCTACACCTTC.

The rearrangement links TRBV19 to TRBJ2-1, with 10 bases matching TRBD1. The CDR3 has 15 amino acids. V trimming: 5 bases; J trimming: 3 bases; junction bases outside the gene matches: 4. Germline V gives CDR1 LNHDA, CDR2 SQIVND (reference sequence). This CDR3 is CASSGQGGNYNEQFF. DNA for the CDR3: TGTGCCAGTAGTGGACAGGGGGGAAACTACAATGAGCAGTTCTTC.

This chain links TRBV2 with TRBJ1-2, with 7 bases lining up with TRBD1. From germline, CDR1 is SNHLY and CDR2 FYNNEI. The length of the CDR3 is 14 residues. V lost 3 bases and J lost 8; bases outside the gene matches: 9. The CDR3 coding sequence is TGTGCCAGCAGTGAGATCAGGGGGACGGGCGGCTACACCTTC. As protein: CASSEIRGTGGYTF.

This sequence joins TRBV5-1 and TRBJ1-1, with unresolved D. V was cut by 4 bases and J by 3 bases, with 10 bases left in between. Germline CDR1 is SGHRS and CDR2 is YFSETQ. CDR3 length: 13 residues. CDR3 nucleotide sequence: TGCGCCAGCAGCCTTCACAGTGACACTGAAGCTTTCTTT. As protein: CASSLHSDTEAFF.